Below are 27 T cell receptor beta chains sequenced from a single sample in a study of blood T cell repertoires in COVID-19. Using immunoSEQ multiplex PCR, the repertoire was profiled, and TCRdb retains in-frame clones only, with some absent. The sample shows about 140,000 clones, around 81% of them seen only once. The sequenced material came from peripheral blood. The receptors were sampled from a human donor in a cohort sampled during active COVID-19.

The J gene is TRBJ2-7, the V gene TRBV6-5, with D possibly being TRBD1 (5 bases). Per the germline V gene, CDR1 is MNHEY and CDR2 is SVGAGI. Trimming shortened V by 5 bases and J by 6 bases, and 14 bases separated the two germline ends. This CDR3 spans 13 amino acids. CDR3 amino acids: CASSPQGFSEQYF. CDR3 sequence (DNA): TGTGCCAGCAGTCCCCAGGGTTTTAGCGAGCAGTACTTC.

The J gene is TRBJ2-1, the V gene TRBV10-1; TRBD2 matches 10 bases. The junction had 5 bases not matched to a gene; V was cut back by 5 bases and J by 4 bases. The CDR3 sequence is 15 residues long. From germline, CDR1 is WNHNN and CDR2 SYGVQD (reference sequence). The CDR3 bases are TGCGCCAGCAGTTTTAGCGGGGGGCGATACAATGAGCAGTTCTTC. Translated: CASSFSGGRYNEQFF.

The chain links TRBV29-1 to TRBJ2-5; 12 bases line up with TRBD2. Per germline, CDR1 SQVTM and CDR2 ANQGSEA. The J segment lost 4 bases and the V segment lost 6 bases, leaving 12 bases of the junction unmatched. The CDR3 has 16 residues. This CDR3 is CSVVIASGGVSETQYF. DNA for the CDR3: TGCAGCGTCGTTATTGCTAGCGGGGGGGTATCAGAGACCCAGTACTTC.

This rearrangement joins TRBV19 to TRBJ2-7, with D maybe TRBD1 (6 bases). This CDR3 is built from 15 residues. CDR1 is LNHDA and CDR2 is SQIVND in the germline V gene (reference sequence). Trimming removed 0 bases from V and 4 bases from J, with 13 bases in between. In DNA, the CDR3 is TGTGCCAGTAGTATAGAACAGGGACGTCGGTACGAGCAGTACTTC. Translating gives CASSIEQGRRYEQYF.

This chain joins TRBV6-1 and TRBJ2-5; TRBD1 is a possible D gene (5 bases). Trimming shortened V by 3 bases and J by 1 base, and 9 bases separated the two germline ends. Germline CDR1 and CDR2: MNHNS and SASEGT. The CDR3 covers 14 residues. For the CDR3, the DNA is TGTGCCAGCAGTGACAGGGTTTTCCAAGAGACCCAGTACTTC. Residues: CASSDRVFQETQYF.

The V and J genes are TRBV28 and TRBJ1-5, with D unresolved. V was trimmed by 1 base and J by 6 bases, leaving 4 bases between them. The CDR3 sequence is 12 residues long. Germline CDR1 is MDHEN and CDR2 is SYDVKM. CDR3: CASSLYSQPQHF. CDR3 DNA: TGTGCCAGCAGTTTATATAGTCAGCCCCAGCATTTT.

V and J are TRBV5-6 and TRBJ1-4; D is undetermined. V was pared by 2 bases and J by 6 bases, with 14 bases between. Germline V gives CDR1 SGHDT, CDR2 YYEEEE. This CDR3 has 15 amino acids. CDR3 residues: CASSFFGPGDEKLFF. CDR3 DNA: TGTGCCAGCAGCTTTTTCGGTCCCGGGGATGAAAAACTGTTTTTT.

The rearrangement joins TRBV6-2 or TRBV6-3 to TRBJ1-1, with D maybe TRBD1 (5 bases). Germline-derived CDR1 and CDR2 are MNHEY and SVGEGT. The CDR3 sequence is 15 residues long. Trimming stripped 3 bases from V and 6 bases from J, with 17 bases between. In nucleotides, the CDR3 is TGTGCCAGCAGTTATCTCGGGGGGGATCGACCTGAAGCTTTCTTT. Amino acids: CASSYLGGDRPEAFF.

This clone was seen once. The rearrangement joins TRBV3-1 (or the pseudogene TRBV3-2) to TRBJ2-3; 9 bases agree with TRBD2. The CDR3 loop spans 15 amino acids. The germline CDR1 and CDR2 sequences are LGHDT and YNNKEL (reference sequence). V dropped 4 bases and J dropped 0; count of bases not matched to a gene: 2. In DNA, the CDR3 is TGTGCCAGCAGCCCGCGGGGGGGTAGCACAGATACGCAGTATTTT. It yields the protein CASSPRGGSTDTQYF.

CDR3 sequence (DNA): TGTGCCAGCAGCTTGCGGACAGCAAACTTTTACAATGAGCAGTTCTTC. It translates to CASSLRTANFYNEQFF. The chain carries TRBV5-5 and TRBJ2-1; TRBD1 is a possible D gene (6 bases). Germline V gives CDR1 SGHKS, CDR2 YYEKEE (reference sequence). V shed 1 base and J shed 4 bases, with 15 bases lying between them. CDR3 length equals 16 residues. The full variable domain, rest sourced from reference TRBV5-5 and TRBJ2-1, is DAGVTQSPTHLIKTRGQQVTLRCSPISGHKSVSWYQQVLGQGPQFIFQYYEKEERGRGNFPDRFSARQFPNYSSELNVNALLLGDSALYLCASSLRTANFYNEQFFGPGTRLTVL.

This clone was seen once. Other DNA sequences of this sample code for an identical CDR3. The V gene is TRBV5-1, the J gene TRBJ2-7, with TRBD1 identical over 8 bases. Germline V gene lookup returns CDR1 SGHRS and CDR2 YFSETQ. The CDR3 extends over 13 amino acids. The J segment lost 6 bases and the V segment lost 0 bases, leaving 2 bases of the junction unmatched. Here the CDR3 reads CASSLVQGGEQYF. CDR3 DNA sequence: TGCGCCAGCAGCTTGGTACAGGGGGGCGAGCAGTACTTC.

The chain is built from TRBV27 and TRBJ2-3, with 13 bases that match TRBD2. Germline V lookup: CDR1 MNHEY, CDR2 SMNVEV (reference sequence). This CDR3 is 17 amino acids long. After removal of 5 bases from V and 5 bases from J, the junction contained 10 bases not matched to a gene. CDR3 DNA sequence: TGTGCCAGCAGTACCCGCGGACTAGCGGGGGCCCGAGATACGCAGTATTTT. Protein sequence: CASSTRGLAGARDTQYF.

This clone showed up just once. The chain is built from TRBV18 and TRBJ1-5; TRBD1 might be the D (5 bases). The CDR3 consists of 15 residues. Trimming took off 6 bases at V and 1 base at J, with 13 bases between the two ends. CDR1 and CDR2 from the germline V gene are KGHSH and LQKENI. In nucleotides, the CDR3 is TGTGCCAGCTCCCAAGGGGTTGTGAGCAATCAGCCCCAGCATTTT. This translates into CASSQGVVSNQPQHF.

This clone was seen ten or more times. The chain is built from TRBV19 and TRBJ2-1; 9 nucleotides align to TRBD2. Germline values: CDR1 LNHDA, CDR2 SQIVND (reference sequence). The CDR3 runs to 15 residues. V lost 7 bases and J lost 4; bases outside the gene matches: 8. This CDR3 reads CASTPTSGDYNEQFF. CDR3 coding DNA: TGTGCCAGTACCCCGACTAGCGGAGATTACAATGAGCAGTTCTTC.

The chain carries TRBV7-9 and TRBJ2-1; tentative D call: TRBD2 (5 bases). V was trimmed by 3 bases and J by 5 bases, leaving 14 bases between them. The length of the CDR3 is 15 residues. Germline V gene sequence: CDR1 SEHNR, CDR2 FQNEAQ (reference sequence). The DNA for the CDR3 is TGTGCCAGCAGCTTCGGTACGGACGGGAACAATGAGCAGTTCTTC. Its protein product is CASSFGTDGNNEQFF.

This chain uses TRBV7-2 with TRBJ2-7; TRBD2 matches at 13 bases. The CDR3 sequence is 15 residues long. J lost 6 bases, V lost 7 bases, and 9 bases had no gene match. The V gene's germline CDR1 is SGHTA and CDR2 FQGNSA. The DNA for the CDR3 is TGTGCCAGCACCCTTGGTACTAGCGGGGGGGCCGAGCAGTACTTC. It yields the protein CASTLGTSGGAEQYF.

V usage is TRBV6-5 and J usage is TRBJ1-4; TRBD1 might be the D (5 bases). CDR1 is MNHEY and CDR2 is SVGAGI in the germline V gene. This CDR3 contains 15 residues. V lost 6 bases to trimming and J lost 8 bases, with 19 bases between them. CDR3 DNA sequence: TGTGCCAGCAGATCTCTGGGGGGGTTCAACGAAAAACTGTTTTTT. It is translated as CASRSLGGFNEKLFF.

This clone was counted between two and nine times. The genes are TRBV18 and TRBJ1-2; tentatively, D is TRBD1 (6 bases). Germline CDR1 reads KGHSH; CDR2 reads LQKENI. Trimming removed 4 bases from V and 8 bases from J, with 20 bases in between. The CDR3 has 15 residues. CDR3 DNA sequence: TGTGCCAGCTCACTAAACAGGGTACAGGGCGACGGCTACACCTTC. Translating it yields CASSLNRVQGDGYTF.

In this sample, this clone turned up a few times. The gene calls are TRBV6-1 and TRBJ1-4; D unclear. Trimming pared 2 bases from V and 7 bases from J, leaving 14 bases between. There are 15 residues in the CDR3. The germline V gene encodes CDR1 MNHNS and CDR2 SASEGT. CDR3 coding DNA: TGTGCCAGCAGTGAACCCGGCAGGTCAAGTGAAAAACTGTTTTTT. It specifies CASSEPGRSSEKLFF.

The CDR3 coding sequence is TGTGCCAGCAGCTTGGCCCGGGACAGACACCAAGAGACCCAGTACTTC. It is translated as CASSLARDRHQETQYF. The chain couples TRBV5-4 to TRBJ2-5; 7 bases align to TRBD1. Per germline, CDR1 SGHNT and CDR2 YYREEE (reference sequence). V lost 0 bases to trimming and J lost 0 bases; unmatched junction nucleotides: 5. The CDR3 contains 16 residues.

The chain combines TRBV5-1 with TRBJ2-7; 8 bases fit TRBD2. The CDR3 is 13 residues long. In germline, CDR1 is SGHRS, CDR2 YFSETQ. V shed 5 bases, J shed 5 bases, and the junction held 6 bases outside the gene matches. CDR3 sequence: CASRVVAGNEQYF. DNA for the CDR3: TGCGCCAGCAGGGTAGTAGCGGGGAACGAGCAGTACTTC.

The chain recombines TRBV11-2 with TRBJ2-7; 13 nucleotides line up with TRBD2. The CDR3 runs 18 residues. J gave up 3 bases and V 5 bases, and 13 bases lay outside the gene matches. Germline values: CDR1 SGHAT, CDR2 FQNNGV. CDR3 loop: CASSPIPGLAGARYEQYF. The CDR3 DNA is TGTGCCAGCAGCCCTATCCCTGGACTAGCGGGGGCCCGCTACGAGCAGTACTTC.

Written as DNA, the CDR3 is TGTGCCAGCAGCGTAACCTCCACAGGGAAAGAGCAGTACTTC. Protein product: CASSVTSTGKEQYF. The rearrangement links TRBV7-9 to TRBJ2-7; D possibly corresponds to TRBD1 (6 bases). With 5 bases removed from V and 7 bases from J, the gap between germline ends came to 18 bases. This CDR3 contains 14 residues. Germline V lookup: CDR1 SEHNR, CDR2 FQNEAQ (reference sequence).

This clone was detected only a few times. The J gene is TRBJ1-3, the V gene TRBV5-6; the D is unclear. CDR1 is SGHDT, CDR2 YYEEEE, per germline. The CDR3 totals 17 residues. Deletions cut 2 bases from V and 4 bases from J, with 19 bases between. The CDR3 coding sequence is TGTGCCAGCAGCTTCCCACTCGGGAGTCCGCCCGGAAACACCATATATTTT. Translating it yields CASSFPLGSPPGNTIYF. Together with reference TRBV5-6 and TRBJ1-3, the CDR3 gives the full variable domain: DAGVTQSPTHLIKTRGQQVTLRCSPKSGHDTVSWYQQALGQGPQFIFQYYEEEERQRGNFPDRFSGHQFPNYSSELNVNALLLGDSALYLCASSFPLGSPPGNTIYFGEGSWLTVV.

This clone was detected only a few times. The chain joins TRBV28 to TRBJ1-6, with D possibly being TRBD1 (5 bases). Per germline, CDR1 MDHEN and CDR2 SYDVKM. Trimming took 1 base from V and 10 from J, leaving 8 bases between them. This CDR3 is built from 13 residues. The CDR3 region is CASSLYGASPLHF. The CDR3 DNA reads as TGTGCCAGCAGTTTATATGGGGCCTCACCCCTCCACTTT.

V usage is TRBV4-2 and J usage is TRBJ2-7, with D possibly matching TRBD2 (7 bases). This CDR3 spans 16 amino acids. V lost 0 bases and J lost 5, with 17 bases in between. Germline CDR1 LGHNA, CDR2 YNFKEQ. CDR3 region: CASSQDLRGLKNEQYF. For the CDR3, the DNA is TGTGCCAGCAGCCAAGATCTGCGGGGGCTGAAAAACGAGCAGTACTTC.

The genes are TRBV12-3 or TRBV12-4 and TRBJ1-2; the match to TRBD1 covers 7 bases. After removal of 5 bases from V and 13 bases from J, the junction contained 7 bases not matched to a gene. This CDR3 has 11 amino acids. Written as DNA, the CDR3 is TGTGCCAGCAGTCCTACAGGGGCGGCCACCTTC. Translating it yields CASSPTGAATF.